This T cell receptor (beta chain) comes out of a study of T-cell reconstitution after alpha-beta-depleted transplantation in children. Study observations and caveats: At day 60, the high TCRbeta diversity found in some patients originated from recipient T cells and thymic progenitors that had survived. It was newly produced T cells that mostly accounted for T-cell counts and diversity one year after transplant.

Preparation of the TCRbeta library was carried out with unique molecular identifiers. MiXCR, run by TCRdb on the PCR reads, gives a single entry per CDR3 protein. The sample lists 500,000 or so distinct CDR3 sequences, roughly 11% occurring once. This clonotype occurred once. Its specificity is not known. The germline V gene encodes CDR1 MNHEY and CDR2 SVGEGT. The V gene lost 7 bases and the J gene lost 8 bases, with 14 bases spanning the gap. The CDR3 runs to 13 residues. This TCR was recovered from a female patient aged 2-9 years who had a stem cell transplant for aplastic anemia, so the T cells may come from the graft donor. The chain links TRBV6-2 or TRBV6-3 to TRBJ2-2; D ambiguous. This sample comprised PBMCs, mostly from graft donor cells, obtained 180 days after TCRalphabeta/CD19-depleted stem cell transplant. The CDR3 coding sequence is TGTGCCAGCAAGGACGACCCAAGGGGGGAGCTGTTTTTT. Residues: CASKDDPRGELFF.